One sample yielded the 11 T cell receptor beta chains listed below, sequenced in a study of T cell changes during pregnancy in multiple sclerosis. The method was immunoSEQ multiplex PCR; TCRdb's version includes in-frame clones alone and lacks a portion of them. Among approximately 94,000 clones listed, around 92% were seen once. The sequenced sample was peripheral blood, obtained after pregnancy. Receptors originate from a female donor with multiple sclerosis, enrolled in a pregnancy study.

The chain links TRBV9 to TRBJ1-2, with D maybe TRBD1 (6 bases). Trimming removed 0 bases from V and 6 bases from J, with 12 bases in between. Germline CDR1 is SGDLS and CDR2 is YYNGEE. CDR3 length: 14 residues. The chain's CDR3 is CASSVAQGTDGYTF. The CDR3 nucleotides are TGTGCCAGCAGCGTAGCTCAGGGGACGGATGGCTACACCTTC. The full variable domain, its missing parts supplied by reference TRBV9 and TRBJ1-2, is DSGVTQTPKHLITATGQRVTLRCSPRSGDLSVYWYQQSLDQGLQFLIQYYNGEERAKGNILERFSAQQFPDLHSELNLSSLELGDSALYFCASSVAQGTDGYTFGSGTRLTVV.

This clone was detected only a few times. In nucleotides, the CDR3 is TGTGCCTGGAGTACCAGGGCGGGAGCACCCCTCCACTTT. Its translation: CAWSTRAGAPLHF. This rearrangement joins TRBV30 to TRBJ1-6, with D possibly matching TRBD1 (5 bases). Trimming left V 2 bases short and J 11 bases short, with 13 bases between. The CDR3 spans 13 residues. Germline-derived CDR1 and CDR2 are GTSNPN and SVGIG (reference sequence).

The rearrangement uses TRBV2 and TRBJ2-7, with D uncertain. The germline V and J ends were trimmed by 8 bases and 0 bases, with 14 bases remaining between them. Germline CDR1 and CDR2: SNHLY and FYNNEI. CDR3 length: 14 residues. In DNA, the CDR3 is TGTGCCAGCGAGGCGACTTCTAGCTCCTACGAGCAGTACTTC. Translated: CASEATSSSYEQYF.

This clone appeared a single time. CDR3 in amino acids: CASSLPENYGYTF. The CDR3 nucleotides read TGTGCCAGCAGCTTACCAGAAAACTATGGCTACACCTTC. The rearrangement uses TRBV7-9 and TRBJ1-2; no clear D gene. Trimming removed 2 bases from V and 2 bases from J, with 6 bases in between. This CDR3 comprises 13 residues. Looked up from germline, CDR1 is SEHNR and CDR2 is FQNEAQ (reference sequence).

This clone was found a few times. The chain couples TRBV28 to TRBJ1-3; D gene ambiguous. Trimming cost V 6 bases and J 5 bases, with 5 bases left between them. This CDR3 is 11 amino acids long. From germline, CDR1 is MDHEN and CDR2 SYDVKM. CDR3 amino acids: CASSVRNTIYF. Here the CDR3 DNA reads TGTGCCAGCAGCGTTCGAAACACCATATATTTT.

V gene TRBV7-9 combines with J gene TRBJ1-6, with TRBD1 matching 7 bases. With V trimmed by 1 base and J by 10 bases, 7 bases remained unmatched. This CDR3 region has 15 residues. Germline V gene lookup returns CDR1 SEHNR and CDR2 FQNEAQ (reference sequence). Written as DNA, the CDR3 is TGTGCCAGCAGCTTAGGCACAGGGGTAGTGTCACCCCTCCACTTT. Amino acids: CASSLGTGVVSPLHF.

This chain connects TRBV19 to TRBJ2-1, with 11 bases that match TRBD1. The CDR3 is 12 residues long. CDR1 and CDR2 from the germline V gene are LNHDA and SQIVND (reference sequence). The V gene end was trimmed by 8 bases and the J gene end by 8 bases; junction bases not matched to a gene: 2. The CDR3 region is CASGQGADEQFF. DNA for the CDR3: TGTGCCAGTGGACAGGGGGCAGATGAGCAGTTCTTC. The full variable domain, its missing parts supplied by reference TRBV19 and TRBJ2-1, is DGGITQSPKYLFRKEGQNVTLSCEQNLNHDAMYWYRQDPGQGLRLIYYSQIVNDFQKGDIAEGYSVSREKKESFPLTVTSAQKNPTAFYLCASGQGADEQFFGPGTRLTVL.

V usage is TRBV10-3 and J usage is TRBJ1-2; 8 bases map to TRBD1. V lost 10 bases, J lost 1 base, and 5 bases stayed unmatched. This CDR3 spans 13 amino acids. Germline V gene lookup returns CDR1 ENHRY and CDR2 SYGVKD. CDR3 sequence (DNA): TGTGCCACCGCCGACAGGGGTAACTATGGCTACACCTTC. Protein product: CATADRGNYGYTF.

The chain joins TRBV9 to TRBJ2-7; TRBD1 matches at 10 bases. Germline CDR1 SGDLS, CDR2 YYNGEE. The V segment lost 0 bases and the J segment 0 bases; nucleotides outside the gene matches: 0. This CDR3 region has 15 residues. In DNA form, the CDR3 reads TGTGCCAGCAGCGTAGGGACAGGGGGCTCCTACGAGCAGTACTTC. Protein product: CASSVGTGGSYEQYF.

The chain has TRBV9 and TRBJ2-7, with 9 bases fitting TRBD2. CDR1 is SGDLS, CDR2 YYNGEE, per germline. The J segment lost 4 bases and the V segment lost 7 bases, leaving 9 bases of the junction unmatched. The CDR3 runs 14 residues. This CDR3 reads CASARTSVGYEQYF. The CDR3 nucleotides are TGTGCCAGCGCCCGGACTAGCGTCGGGTACGAGCAGTACTTC.

The chain recombines TRBV10-3 with TRBJ2-1, with TRBD2 matching over 15 bases. Germline-derived CDR1 and CDR2 are ENHRY and SYGVKD. The CDR3 is 16 residues long. With 5 bases clipped from V and 4 bases from J, the junction kept 3 bases outside the gene matches. CDR3 nucleotides: TGTGCCATCAGTCTGGGACTAGCGGGGGGATACAATGAGCAGTTCTTC. Protein: CAISLGLAGGYNEQFF.